Below, 13 T cell receptor beta chains from the same sample are listed, as sequenced in a study of blood T cell repertoires in COVID-19. Some clones are missing from TCRdb's copy, which holds only in-frame ones; the method was immunoSEQ multiplex PCR. This repertoire shows 150,000 or so clones, roughly 80% found once; its top ten account for about 9.2%. The sequenced material came from PBMCs or T cells enriched from blood (not recorded which). The source is a man aged 50 to 59 who had recovered from COVID-19.

This clone was picked up a small number of times. The chain joins TRBV12-5 to TRBJ2-2; D is perhaps TRBD1 (5 bases). The CDR3 spans 13 residues. V was shortened by 7 bases and J by 5 bases, with 11 bases between the two germline ends. CDR1 is LGHNT, CDR2 FRNRAP, per germline. This CDR3 is CASAKRQTGELFF. CDR3 DNA sequence: TGTGCTAGTGCCAAGAGACAGACCGGGGAGCTGTTTTTT.

The V and J genes are TRBV4-1 and TRBJ1-5; 7 bases map to TRBD1. J was trimmed by 0 bases and V by 3 bases; bases with no gene match: 14. The CDR3 contains 19 residues. The V gene's germline CDR1 is MGHRA and CDR2 YSYEKL. The CDR3 region has the DNA TGCGCCAGCAGCCAGATCCCGGGACAGAAGGCCTATAGCAATCAGCCCCAGCATTTT. It codes for CASSQIPGQKAYSNQPQHF.

The genes are TRBV5-4 and TRBJ2-1, with 10 bases identical to TRBD1. This CDR3 is 16 amino acids long. V was clipped by 3 bases and J by 6 bases; unmatched bases: 9. Per the germline V gene, CDR1 is SGHNT and CDR2 is YYREEE (reference sequence). The CDR3 DNA reads as TGTGCCAGCAGCTCGACAGGGGGCGCGATTAGCAATGAGCAGTTCTTC. Translating it yields CASSSTGGAISNEQFF.

The chain joins TRBV28 to TRBJ1-6; D uncertain. Germline CDR1 reads MDHEN; CDR2 reads SYDVKM. V was shortened by 4 bases and J by 14 bases, with 6 bases between the two germline ends. The CDR3 loop spans 10 amino acids. The CDR3 DNA reads as TGTGCCAGCAGTTCACATGCCCTCCACTTT. It codes for CASSSHALHF.

V is TRBV30 and J is TRBJ1-2; D gene unclear. The germline gives CDR1 GTSNPN, CDR2 SVGIG (reference sequence). This CDR3 is 14 amino acids long. The germline V and J ends were trimmed by 5 bases and 2 bases, with 15 bases remaining between them. The CDR3 spells CAWARNRENYGYTF. As DNA, the CDR3 is TGTGCCTGGGCGCGGAACCGGGAAAACTATGGCTACACCTTC.

This clone was found a few times. Here the CDR3 reads CSVGSGVFEAFF. DNA for the CDR3: TGCAGCGTTGGTTCAGGGGTGTTTGAAGCTTTCTTT. The rearrangement uses TRBV29-1 and TRBJ1-1; D might be TRBD1 (6 bases). This CDR3 comprises 12 residues. Deletions cut 4 bases from V and 7 bases from J, with 13 bases between. Germline values: CDR1 SQVTM, CDR2 ANQGSEA.

V gene TRBV28 combines with J gene TRBJ1-5; weak D call: TRBD1 (6 bases). Per the germline V gene, CDR1 is MDHEN and CDR2 is SYDVKM. V dropped 4 bases and J dropped 2 bases, with 15 bases sitting between them. This CDR3 comprises 16 residues. The CDR3 loop is CASSSPGAGRNQPQHF. The CDR3 DNA is TGTGCCAGCAGTTCCCCAGGGGCAGGGCGCAATCAGCCCCAGCATTTT.

The chain recombines TRBV28 with TRBJ2-1, with 7 bases lining up with TRBD1. The V gene end was trimmed by 5 bases and the J gene end by 6 bases; junction bases not matched to a gene: 10. The CDR3 covers 15 residues. Germline V gene lookup returns CDR1 MDHEN and CDR2 SYDVKM. CDR3 nucleotide sequence: TGTGCCAGCAGTCCTACGACAGGGTCTTTCAATGAGCAGTTCTTC. It yields the protein CASSPTTGSFNEQFF.

This clone has just a few counts. The chain uses TRBV28 and TRBJ1-4; 10 nucleotides line up with TRBD1. V gave up 6 bases and J gave up 7 bases; unmatched junction bases: 5. The CDR3 has 14 residues. CDR1 and CDR2 from the germline V gene are MDHEN and SYDVKM. The CDR3, as DNA: TGTGCCAGCAGGCCGACAGGGGGCGGTGAAAAACTGTTTTTT. The encoded protein is CASRPTGGGEKLFF.

The genes are TRBV7-9 and TRBJ2-7; a possible D gene is TRBD1 (6 bases). This CDR3 is built from 15 residues. V lost 0 bases to trimming and J lost 2 bases, with 11 bases between them. Germline CDR1 reads SEHNR; CDR2 reads FQNEAQ (reference sequence). The CDR3 protein is CASSLAPTGTYEQYF. In DNA, the CDR3 is TGTGCCAGCAGCTTAGCACCAACAGGGACCTACGAGCAGTACTTC.

This chain links TRBV7-9 with TRBJ1-4; TRBD1 matches at 9 bases. The germline V gene has CDR1 SEHNR and CDR2 FQNEAQ (reference sequence). V shed 10 bases and J 5 bases; nucleotides not matched to a gene: 8. The CDR3 runs 14 residues. The CDR3 DNA reads as TGTGCCACCACCTCCGGGACAGGGAATGAAAAACTGTTTTTT. Translating it yields CATTSGTGNEKLFF.

This clone has only one observation. The chain combines TRBV4-3 with TRBJ2-6; 7 nucleotides align to TRBD1. V shed 4 bases and J 4 bases; nucleotides not matched to a gene: 7. CDR3 size: 16 residues. Germline V gene sequence: CDR1 LGHNA, CDR2 YSLEER. The DNA for the CDR3 is TGCGCCAGCAGCCGGAAGACAGGGCCCGGGGCCAACGTCCTGACTTTC. Protein sequence: CASSRKTGPGANVLTF.

The gene calls are TRBV19 and TRBJ1-1; D not resolved. From germline, CDR1 is LNHDA and CDR2 SQIVND (reference sequence). V was shortened by 6 bases and J by 1 base, with 12 bases between the two germline ends. The CDR3 covers 14 residues. CDR3 residues: CASRPLRENTEAFF. In DNA, the CDR3 is TGTGCCAGTAGGCCCCTGAGGGAGAACACTGAAGCTTTCTTT.